This entry is about one T cell receptor beta chain. There are 15 residues in the CDR3. The germline CDR1 and CDR2 sequences are SGHRS and YFSETQ. With 7 bases clipped from V and 5 bases from J, the junction kept 12 bases outside the gene matches. TCRdb independently ran MiXCR on the RT-PCR reads; one entry per CDR3 protein. The table has hundreds of thousands of distinct CDR3 sequences, 16% seen once. This record comes from a study of patients and donors after allogeneic stem cell transplantation. V is TRBV5-1 and J is TRBJ2-1; 7 nucleotides match TRBD1. The TCR was taken from a human donor who was either an allogeneic HSCT recipient or a stem cell or donor lymphocyte infusion donor (not recorded which). It is not recorded whose cells these are; they may come from a transplant donor. The material sequenced was blood, either unsorted or a sorted T cell fraction (not recorded which). The CDR3 bases are TGCGCCAGCTGCACAGGGGATAGTAGACACAATGAGCAGTTCTTC. This codes for CASCTGDSRHNEQFF.